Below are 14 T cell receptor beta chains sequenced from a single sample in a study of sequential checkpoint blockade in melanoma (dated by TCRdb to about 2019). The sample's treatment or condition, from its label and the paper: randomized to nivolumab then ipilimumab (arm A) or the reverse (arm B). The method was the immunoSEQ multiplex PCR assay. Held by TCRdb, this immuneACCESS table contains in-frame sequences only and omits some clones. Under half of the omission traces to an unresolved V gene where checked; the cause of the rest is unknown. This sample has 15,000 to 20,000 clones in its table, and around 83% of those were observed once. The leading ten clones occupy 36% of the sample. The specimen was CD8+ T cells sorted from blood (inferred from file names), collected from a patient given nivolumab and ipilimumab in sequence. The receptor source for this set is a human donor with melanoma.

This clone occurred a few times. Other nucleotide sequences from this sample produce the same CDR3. The CDR3 loop reads CASSSGTYEQYF. The CDR3 DNA reads TGTGCCAGCAGCTCCGGGACCTACGAGCAGTACTTC. This chain links TRBV7-9 with TRBJ2-7; D is possibly TRBD2 (5 bases). Trimming pared 4 bases from V and 2 bases from J, leaving 6 bases between. Germline lookup yields CDR1 SEHNR and CDR2 FQNEAQ (reference sequence). This CDR3 region has 12 residues.

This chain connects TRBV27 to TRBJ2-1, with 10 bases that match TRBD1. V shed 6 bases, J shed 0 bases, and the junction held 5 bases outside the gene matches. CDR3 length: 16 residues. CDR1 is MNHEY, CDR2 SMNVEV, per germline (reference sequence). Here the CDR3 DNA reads TGTGCCAGCAGCCCGACAGGGGGCATCTCCTACAATGAGCAGTTCTTC. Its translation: CASSPTGGISYNEQFF.

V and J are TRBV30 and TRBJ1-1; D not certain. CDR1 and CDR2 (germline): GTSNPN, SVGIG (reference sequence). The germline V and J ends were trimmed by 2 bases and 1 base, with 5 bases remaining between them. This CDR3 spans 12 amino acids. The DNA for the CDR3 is TGTGCCTGGAGTTCGGGGAACACTGAAGCTTTCTTT. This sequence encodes CAWSSGNTEAFF.

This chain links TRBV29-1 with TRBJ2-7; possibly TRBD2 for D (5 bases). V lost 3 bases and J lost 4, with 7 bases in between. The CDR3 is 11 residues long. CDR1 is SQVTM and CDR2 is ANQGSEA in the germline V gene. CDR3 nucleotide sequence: TGCAGCGTTGAGACTACATACGAGCAGTACTTC. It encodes CSVETTYEQYF.

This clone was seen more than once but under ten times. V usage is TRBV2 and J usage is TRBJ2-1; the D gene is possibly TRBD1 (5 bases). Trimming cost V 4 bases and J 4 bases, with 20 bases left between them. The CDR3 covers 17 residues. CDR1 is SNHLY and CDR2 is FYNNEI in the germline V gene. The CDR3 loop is CASSATSDSRAYNEQFF. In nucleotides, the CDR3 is TGTGCCAGCAGTGCGACCTCCGACAGCCGTGCTTACAATGAGCAGTTCTTC. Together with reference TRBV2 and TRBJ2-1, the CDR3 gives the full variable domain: EPEVTQTPSHQVTQMGQEVILRCVPISNHLYFYWYRQILGQKVEFLVSFYNNEISEKSEIFDDQFSVERPDGSNFTLKIRSTKLEDSAMYFCASSATSDSRAYNEQFFGPGTRLTVL.

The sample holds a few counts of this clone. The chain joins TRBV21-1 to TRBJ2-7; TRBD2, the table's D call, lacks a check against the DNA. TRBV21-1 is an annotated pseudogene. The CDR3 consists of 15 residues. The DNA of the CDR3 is TGTGCCAGCAGCTTACCGGGACTCGTGGGCGGCGAGCAGTACTTC. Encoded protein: CASSLPGLVGGEQYF.

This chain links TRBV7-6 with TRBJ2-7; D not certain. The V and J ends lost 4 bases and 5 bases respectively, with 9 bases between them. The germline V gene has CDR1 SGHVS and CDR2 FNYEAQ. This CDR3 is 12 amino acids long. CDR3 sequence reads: CASSYERDEQYF. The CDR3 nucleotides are TGTGCCAGCAGCTACGAACGGGACGAGCAGTACTTC.

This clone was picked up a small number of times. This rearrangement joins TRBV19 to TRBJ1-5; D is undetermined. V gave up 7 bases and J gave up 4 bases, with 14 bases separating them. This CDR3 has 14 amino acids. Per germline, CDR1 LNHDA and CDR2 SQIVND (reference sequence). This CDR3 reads CASTPRGGNQPQHF. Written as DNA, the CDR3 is TGTGCCAGTACTCCGAGAGGTGGTAATCAGCCCCAGCATTTT. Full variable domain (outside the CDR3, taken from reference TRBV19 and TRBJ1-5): DGGITQSPKYLFRKEGQNVTLSCEQNLNHDAMYWYRQDPGQGLRLIYYSQIVNDFQKGDIAEGYSVSREKKESFPLTVTSAQKNPTAFYLCASTPRGGNQPQHFGDGTRLSIL.

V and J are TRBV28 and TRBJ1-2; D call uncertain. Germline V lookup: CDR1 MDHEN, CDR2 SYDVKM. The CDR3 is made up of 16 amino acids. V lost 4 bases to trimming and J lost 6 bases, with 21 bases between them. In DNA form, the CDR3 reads TGTGCCAGCAGTTGGGGAGGCTCCTCCCCTCAGGATGGCTACACCTTC. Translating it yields CASSWGGSSPQDGYTF.

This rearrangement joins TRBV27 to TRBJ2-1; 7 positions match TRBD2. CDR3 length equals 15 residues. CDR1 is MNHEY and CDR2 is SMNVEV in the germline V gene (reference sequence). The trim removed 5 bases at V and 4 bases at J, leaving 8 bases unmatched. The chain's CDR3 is CASSALSGVYNEQFF. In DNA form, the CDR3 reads TGTGCCAGCAGTGCCTTGAGCGGGGTATACAATGAGCAGTTCTTC.

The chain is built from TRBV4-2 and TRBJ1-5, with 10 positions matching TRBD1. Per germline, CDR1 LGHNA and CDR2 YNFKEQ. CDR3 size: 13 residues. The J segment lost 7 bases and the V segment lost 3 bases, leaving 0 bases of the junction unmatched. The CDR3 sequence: CASSQDRGQPQHF. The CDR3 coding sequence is TGTGCCAGCAGCCAGGACAGGGGGCAGCCCCAGCATTTT.

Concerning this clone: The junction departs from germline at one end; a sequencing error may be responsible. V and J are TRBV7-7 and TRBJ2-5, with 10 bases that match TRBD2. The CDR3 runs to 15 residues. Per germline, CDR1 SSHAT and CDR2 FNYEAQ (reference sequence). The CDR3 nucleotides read TGTGCTAGCAGCAGCGGACTAGCGGAGGAAGAGACCCAGTACTTC. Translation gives CASSSGLAEEETQYF.

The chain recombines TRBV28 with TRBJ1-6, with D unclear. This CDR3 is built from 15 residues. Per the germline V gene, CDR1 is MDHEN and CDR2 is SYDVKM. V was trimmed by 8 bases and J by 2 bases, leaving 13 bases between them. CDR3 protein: CASGSRRTYNSPLHF. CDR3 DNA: TGTGCCAGCGGGAGCAGGAGAACCTATAATTCACCCCTCCACTTT.

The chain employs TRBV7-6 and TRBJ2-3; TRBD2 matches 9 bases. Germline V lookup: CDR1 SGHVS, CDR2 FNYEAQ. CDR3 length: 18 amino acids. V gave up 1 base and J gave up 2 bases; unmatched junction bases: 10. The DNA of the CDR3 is TGTGCCAGCAGCTTAGGCCATTCGGAGCGGGGGGACACAGATACGCAGTATTTT. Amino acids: CASSLGHSERGDTDTQYF.